This record looks at one TCR beta chain sequence and its context. Its antigen remains unidentified. The sample is drawn from a study of T cell responses to AZD1222 COVID-19 vaccine. Notes on the study in general: Sampling captured repertoires only after the peak T cell response. Regions 160-218 and 743-854 dominated among vaccine-associated CD4 TCRs spanning spike. Among spike-specific TCRs, nearly half reportedly target unmutated variant regions.

The data were produced by immunoSEQ multiplex PCR, yet TCRdb's version contains in-frame clones alone and is incomplete. The sample shows 100,000 to 150,000 clones, around 90% of them seen only once. The CDR3 totals 17 residues. Per the germline V gene, CDR1 is SEHNR and CDR2 is FQNEAQ (reference sequence). J was trimmed by 5 bases and V by 0 bases; bases with no gene match: 9. This sequence originates from an adult in good health. Source: peripheral blood, taken on day 0 of AZD1222 vaccination. The chain employs TRBV7-9 and TRBJ2-3; 9 bases are shared with TRBD2. Written as DNA, the CDR3 is TGTGCCAGCAGCTTAGCGCGCGGCGGGAGGGCCGGAGATACGCAGTATTTT. Protein: CASSLARGGRAGDTQYF. The whole variable domain, filled in from reference TRBV7-9 and TRBJ2-3, reads DTGVSQNPRHKITKRGQNVTFRCDPISEHNRLYWYRQTLGQGPEFLTYFQNEAQLEKSRLLSDRFSAERPKGSFSTLEIQRTEQGDSAMYLCASSLARGGRAGDTQYFGPGTRLTVL.